The sequence of this T cell receptor beta chain was determined in a study of T cells in Graves' hyperthyroidism and ophthalmopathy. Amplification targeted TCR beta CDR3 regions from RNA transcripts. TCR CDR3 underwent first-round RT-PCR with the HTBI primer set. TCRdb re-called the multiplex PCR reads through MiXCR, storing one row per CDR3 protein. Here the sample spans roughly 240,000 distinct CDR3 sequences, roughly 17% being singletons. Germline CDR1 and CDR2: SGHDN and FVKESK. V lost 0 bases and J 0 bases, leaving 14 bases between the germline ends. The CDR3 covers 17 residues. Study-level points and caveats: Separating ophthalmopathy from stable hyperthyroidism was achieved by a 13 V-J model.

This clonotype has a count of ten or more. Antigen specificity is unknown. Duration under 3 months, a NOSPECS grade of at least 4, and a Clinical Activity Score of at least 3 characterized the ophthalmopathy patients. Thyroid ultrasound, orbital computed tomography, clinical symptoms, and serum thyroxine and TRAb underpinned diagnoses. PBMCs were derived from approximately 10 ml fresh peripheral blood. The receptor's source is a woman between 18 and 30 years old with Graves' ophthalmopathy. The V gene is TRBV14, the J gene TRBJ1-1; D gene ambiguous. Input material: blood. The CDR3: CASSQDEAYFMNTEAFF. In DNA form, the CDR3 reads TGTGCCAGCAGCCAAGATGAAGCTTACTTCATGAACACTGAAGCTTTCTTT.